The count of the clone carrying this T cell receptor (beta chain) is one. These data belong to a study of blood T cell repertoires in COVID-19. Across the study: Specimens from acute and convalescent COVID-19 originated in the United States, Italy and Spain. PBMCs, B-cell-depleted T cells, or T cells were the source of the cDNA or gDNA that made up the material.

Here immunoSEQ multiplex PCR was the method, and the copy in TCRdb shows in-frame clones only, minus some. Seen here are about 230,000 clones, 83% observed once, and the top ten hold roughly 1.3%. A Seattle source enrolled patients during active infection and followed them longitudinally. Trimming cost V 0 bases and J 4 bases; bases outside gene matches: 4. The CDR3 is 15 residues long. Germline V gene sequence: CDR1 SGHDT, CDR2 YYEEEE. The specimen sequenced was peripheral blood. The clonotype comes from a woman aged 25 to 39 with COVID-19, enrolled during active disease. This sequence joins TRBV5-6 and TRBJ1-2; TRBD1 matches at 9 bases. CDR3 in amino acids: CASSLGDRVGYGYTF. In nucleotides, the CDR3 is TGTGCCAGCAGCTTGGGGGACAGGGTGGGCTATGGCTACACCTTC.